The sequence of this T cell receptor beta chain was determined in a study of molecular identifiers for immune sequencing clone quantification. The CDR3 sequence is 14 residues long. V lost 1 base to trimming and J lost 3 bases, with 9 bases between them. CDR1 and CDR2 from the germline V gene are MGHRA and YSYEKL. Using 10%, 30% or 50% RNA, naive CD8 libraries were derived from approximately 20,000 to 1,000,000 sorted cells. Making the bulk TCR libraries relied on previously described methods and listed TCR primers. One entry per CDR3 protein, called by TCRdb with MiXCR from the PCR reads. The repertoire consists of 490,000 or so distinct CDR3 sequences, with 20% to 25% occurring once and the leading ten covering approximately 0.84%.

The chain has TRBV4-1 and TRBJ1-1; no clear D gene. The sample was naive CD8+ T cells from blood, with Jurkat cell RNA spiked in. Subset in this sample: FACS-sorted CD8+CD4-CCR7+CD45RA+ naive T cells. This sequence was found in a human donor in good health. Some libraries in this study had Jurkat cell RNA spiked in. The DNA of the CDR3 is TGCGCCAGCAGCCAAGGGGGTCGCGACACTGAAGCTTTCTTT. Protein: CASSQGGRDTEAFF.